This entry lists 2 T cell receptor beta chains sequenced from one sample in a study of identical twins. MiXCR was run by TCRdb on the 5' RACE reads, yielding one entry per CDR3 protein. The sample records roughly 480,000 distinct CDR3 sequences, 20% to 25% being singletons. These data also formed part of another study, on T cells expressing NK-cell markers.

Sequencing was done on a sample of CD4+ T cells sorted from blood. These TCRs come from a woman aged 18-35 years in good health.

This clonotype was seen at least ten times. The chain carries TRBV7-9 and TRBJ2-5, with TRBD1 matching 10 bases. The CDR3 sequence is 16 residues long. The V and J ends lost 5 bases and 2 bases, in that order; junction bases with no gene match: 8. The V gene's germline CDR1 is SEHNR and CDR2 FQNEAQ (reference sequence). The CDR3 DNA reads as TGTGCCAGCAGCCCTCGACAGGGGGCGAATCAAGAGACCCAGTACTTC. Translating gives CASSPRQGANQETQYF.

The rearrangement joins TRBV12-3 or TRBV12-4 to TRBJ1-1; D is undetermined. The CDR3 has 13 residues. Deletions cut 3 bases from V and 11 bases from J, with 16 bases between. This chain's CDR3 is CASSFRPANGAFF. Here the CDR3 DNA reads TGTGCCAGCAGTTTTCGGCCGGCTAATGGGGCTTTCTTT.